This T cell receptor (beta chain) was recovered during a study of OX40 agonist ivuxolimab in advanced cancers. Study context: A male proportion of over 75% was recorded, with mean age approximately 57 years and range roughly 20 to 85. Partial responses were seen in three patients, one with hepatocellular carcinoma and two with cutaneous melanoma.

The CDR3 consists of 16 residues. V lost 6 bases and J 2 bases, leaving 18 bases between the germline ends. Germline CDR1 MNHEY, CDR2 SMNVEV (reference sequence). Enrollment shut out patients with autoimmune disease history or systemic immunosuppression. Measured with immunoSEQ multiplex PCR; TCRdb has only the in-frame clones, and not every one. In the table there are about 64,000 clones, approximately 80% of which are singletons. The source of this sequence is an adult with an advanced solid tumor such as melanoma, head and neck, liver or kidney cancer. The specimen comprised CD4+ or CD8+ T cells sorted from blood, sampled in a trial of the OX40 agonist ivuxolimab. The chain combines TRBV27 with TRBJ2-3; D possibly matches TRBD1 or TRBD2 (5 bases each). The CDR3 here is CASRYRGAGDTDTQYF. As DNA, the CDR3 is TGTGCCAGCAGATATAGGGGAGCCGGGGACACAGATACGCAGTATTTT.